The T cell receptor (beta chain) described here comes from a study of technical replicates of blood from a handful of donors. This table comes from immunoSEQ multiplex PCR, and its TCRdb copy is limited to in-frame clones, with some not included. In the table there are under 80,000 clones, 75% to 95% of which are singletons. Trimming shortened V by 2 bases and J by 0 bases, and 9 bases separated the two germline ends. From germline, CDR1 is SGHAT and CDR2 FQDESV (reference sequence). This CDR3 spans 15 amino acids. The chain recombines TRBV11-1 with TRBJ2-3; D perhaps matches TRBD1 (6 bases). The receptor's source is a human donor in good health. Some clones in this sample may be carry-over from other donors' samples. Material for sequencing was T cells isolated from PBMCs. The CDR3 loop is CASSLNRASTDTQYF. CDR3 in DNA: TGTGCCAGCAGCTTAAACAGGGCTAGCACAGATACGCAGTATTTT.